This T cell receptor (beta chain) was profiled in a study of T cells in Graves' hyperthyroidism and ophthalmopathy. TCR beta CDR3 regions were amplified from RNA transcripts. HTBI primers were used for first-round RT-PCR of the TCR CDR3. TCRdb re-called the multiplex PCR reads with MiXCR, one entry per CDR3 protein. The sample includes fewer than 650,000 distinct CDR3 sequences, 12% to 15% seen only once; the top ten take more than 11%. The CDR3 covers 16 residues. In germline, CDR1 is SGDLS, CDR2 YYNGEE. Trimming took 7 bases from V and 4 from J, leaving 23 bases between them. V gene TRBV9 combines with J gene TRBJ2-5; tentative D call: TRBD2 (6 bases). This sequence was found in a woman aged 40 to 49 with Graves' hyperthyroidism. The sample comprised blood. The DNA of the CDR3 is TGTGCCAGCTCGACTCGGCCGGGCGGGACGGGAGAGACCCAGTACTTC. Protein sequence: CASSTRPGGTGETQYF.